The 8 T cell receptor beta chains in this list originate from one sample, sequenced in a study of blood T cell repertoires in COVID-19. Produced via immunoSEQ multiplex PCR; TCRdb's table is partial and in-frame only. The data contain more than 100,000 clones, around 82% of them seen just once; the ten biggest clones take up approximately 1.5%. Sequences were obtained from peripheral blood. Receptors originate from a man aged 55 to 70 with acute or convalescent COVID-19.

V gene TRBV9 combines with J gene TRBJ2-3, with D tentatively TRBD1 (5 bases). Germline V lookup: CDR1 SGDLS, CDR2 YYNGEE. CDR3 length: 18 amino acids. Trimming left V 4 bases short and J 0 bases short, with 21 bases between. CDR3 nucleotide sequence: TGTGCCAGCAGCCTAGGGGCAGGAACTCTTCCTAGCACAGATACGCAGTATTTT. It translates to CASSLGAGTLPSTDTQYF.

On this clone: A much larger clone lies a single base off, so this may be a read error. The J gene is TRBJ1-4, the V gene TRBV2, with a weak D call TRBD1 (6 bases). Trimming removed 6 bases at V and 7 bases at J, with 12 bases between. The CDR3 spans 13 residues. Germline V CDR1 and CDR2: SNHLY, FYNNEI. CDR3: CASSLGQSEKLFF. The CDR3 coding sequence is TGTGCCAGCAGCCTCGGACAGAGTGAAAAACTGTTTTTT. Supplemented by reference TRBV2 and TRBJ1-4, the full variable domain reads EPEVTQTPSHQVTQMGQEVILRCVPISNHLYFYWYRQILGQKVEFLVSFYNNEISEKSEIFDDQFSVERPDGSNFTLKIRSTKLEDSAMYFCASSLGQSEKLFFGSGTQLSVL.

The chain links TRBV19 to TRBJ1-6; tentative D call: TRBD1 (6 bases). Germline CDR1 and CDR2: LNHDA and SQIVND (reference sequence). V dropped 3 bases and J dropped 6 bases, with 18 bases sitting between them. The CDR3 runs 17 residues. CDR3 region: CASSIVLDRGRNSPLHF. As DNA, the CDR3 is TGTGCCAGTAGTATCGTATTGGACAGAGGACGTAATTCACCCCTCCACTTT. Full variable domain (remainder filled in from reference TRBV19 and TRBJ1-6): DGGITQSPKYLFRKEGQNVTLSCEQNLNHDAMYWYRQDPGQGLRLIYYSQIVNDFQKGDIAEGYSVSREKKESFPLTVTSAQKNPTAFYLCASSIVLDRGRNSPLHFGNGTRLTVT.

This chain joins TRBV5-4 and TRBJ2-3, with D uncertain. CDR1 is SGHNT and CDR2 is YYREEE in the germline V gene (reference sequence). CDR3 length: 14 amino acids. V lost 0 bases and J 1 base, leaving 6 bases between the germline ends. This CDR3 is CASSLVGRTDTQYF. The CDR3 coding sequence is TGTGCCAGCAGCTTGGTCGGTCGCACAGATACGCAGTATTTT.

This clone showed up just once. Here the CDR3 reads CASSPRGFNEQFF. Written as DNA, the CDR3 is TGTGCCAGCAGCCCCCGGGGGTTCAATGAGCAGTTCTTC. The rearrangement uses TRBV3-1 (or the pseudogene TRBV3-2) and TRBJ2-1, with D tentatively TRBD2 (6 bases). Germline values: CDR1 LGHDT, CDR2 YNNKEL (reference sequence). This CDR3 is 13 amino acids long. V was cut by 4 bases and J by 6 bases, with 10 bases left in between.

The V gene is TRBV4-1, the J gene TRBJ1-4; tentative D call: TRBD1 (6 bases). Trimming took off 3 bases at V and 0 bases at J, with 8 bases between the two ends. This CDR3 spans 15 amino acids. Germline loops: CDR1 MGHRA, CDR2 YSYEKL. This chain's CDR3 is CASSQTGATNEKLFF. The CDR3 DNA follows: TGCGCCAGCAGCCAGACAGGTGCAACTAATGAAAAACTGTTTTTT.

The chain has TRBV9 and TRBJ2-2, with 7 bases fitting TRBD2. CDR3 length: 15 amino acids. The V segment lost 1 base and the J segment 0 bases; nucleotides outside the gene matches: 0. Germline assignment: CDR1 SGDLS and CDR2 YYNGEE. In DNA form, the CDR3 reads TGTGCCAGCAGCGTAAGCGGGACGAACACCGGGGAGCTGTTTTTT. It encodes CASSVSGTNTGELFF.

V gene TRBV5-1 combines with J gene TRBJ2-5; 7 bases fit TRBD1. Germline CDR1 and CDR2: SGHRS and YFSETQ. The CDR3 loop spans 15 amino acids. The ends lost 2 bases at V and 1 base at J; junction bases unmatched: 5. The CDR3 reads CASSLGTVAQETQYF. The CDR3 DNA is TGCGCCAGCAGCTTAGGGACAGTCGCCCAAGAGACCCAGTACTTC.